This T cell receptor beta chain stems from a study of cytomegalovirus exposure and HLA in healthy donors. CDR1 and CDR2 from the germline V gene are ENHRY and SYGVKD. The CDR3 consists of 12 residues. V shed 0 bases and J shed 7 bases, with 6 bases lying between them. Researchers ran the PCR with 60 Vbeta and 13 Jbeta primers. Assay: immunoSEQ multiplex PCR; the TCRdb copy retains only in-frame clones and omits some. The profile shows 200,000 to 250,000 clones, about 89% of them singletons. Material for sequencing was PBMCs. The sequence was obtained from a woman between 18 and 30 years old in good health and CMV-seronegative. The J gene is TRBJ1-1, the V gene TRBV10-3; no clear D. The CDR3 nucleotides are TGTGCCATCAGTGAGTCCGGCGGTGAAGCTTTCTTT. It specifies CAISESGGEAFF.